This entry lists 19 T cell receptor beta chains sequenced from one sample in a study of vaccination effects on CD4 cells after COVID-19. The method was immunoSEQ multiplex PCR; TCRdb's version includes in-frame clones alone and lacks a portion of them. The data show about 73,000 clones, about four fifths seen once. After expansion with viral peptide pools in the ViraFEST assay, antigen-specific CD4+ T cells were sequenced. An approximately 10-day culture period preceded the isolation of CD4+ T cells. Absence of prior SARS-CoV-2 infection characterized the vaccine recipients, who showed negative nucleocapsid antibodies. No antigen is known for these receptors. The sample consisted of CD4+ T cells from PBMCs cultured with HCoV-NL63 spike peptides, taken before COVID-19 vaccination. The receptors derive from a human donor who received a COVID-19 vaccine.

The chain links TRBV5-1 to TRBJ2-5; 9 nucleotides line up with TRBD1. CDR1 is SGHRS and CDR2 is YFSETQ in the germline V gene. The length of the CDR3 is 14 residues. The V and J ends lost 6 bases and 2 bases, in that order; junction bases with no gene match: 5. CDR3 DNA sequence: TGCGCCAGCACCACAGGGGGCGGACAAGAGACCCAGTACTTC. Its translation: CASTTGGGQETQYF.

This clone was recorded a few times. The rearrangement links TRBV18 to TRBJ2-5; D may be TRBD2 (6 bases). Germline lookup yields CDR1 KGHSH and CDR2 LQKENI. This CDR3 spans 13 amino acids. V was trimmed by 5 bases and J by 5 bases, leaving 12 bases between them. For the CDR3, the DNA is TGTGCCAGCTCATCGCGGGGCCAGGAGACCCAGTACTTC. It yields the protein CASSSRGQETQYF.

The chain carries TRBV2 and TRBJ2-3; 8 bases agree with TRBD1. Unmatched junction bases numbered 12, after V lost 5 bases and J lost 5 bases. This CDR3 contains 16 residues. CDR1 is SNHLY, CDR2 FYNNEI, per germline. The CDR3 DNA is TGTGCCAGCAGTCCCCAGGGGGGACAGGTAATAGATACGCAGTATTTT. Residues: CASSPQGGQVIDTQYF.

This clone was observed a few times. The CDR3 DNA follows: TGCGCCAGCGCTCCTAGGGGGAGGAGCGGGGAGCTGTTTTTT. Residues: CASAPRGRSGELFF. V is TRBV4-3 and J is TRBJ2-2; either TRBD1 or TRBD2 may fit D (6 bases each). The length of the CDR3 is 14 residues. The V end was cut by 8 bases, the J end by 7 bases, with 17 bases between. Germline CDR1 LGHNA, CDR2 YSLEER.

This clone was seen a single time. This rearrangement joins TRBV6-5 to TRBJ1-1; D is unclear. This CDR3 spans 12 amino acids. Germline CDR1 reads MNHEY; CDR2 reads SVGAGI. V was trimmed by 2 bases and J by 3 bases, leaving 4 bases between them. CDR3 amino acids: CASSYGDTEAFF. CDR3 DNA: TGTGCCAGCAGTTACGGGGACACTGAAGCTTTCTTT.

This clone showed up just once. Written as DNA, the CDR3 is TGTGCCAGCAGCCACCCCGGGACAGGGTTTGGGGGCAATCAGCCCCAGCATTTT. The encoded protein is CASSHPGTGFGGNQPQHF. This sequence joins TRBV4-2 and TRBJ1-5, with TRBD1 identical over 9 bases. This CDR3 is 18 amino acids long. The V segment lost 3 bases and the J segment 2 bases; nucleotides outside the gene matches: 11. CDR1 and CDR2 (germline): LGHNA, YNFKEQ.

Here the CDR3 DNA reads TGTGCCAGCAGCGTAGGGGTTAGCGGGAAGGAGACCCAGTACTTC. Translated: CASSVGVSGKETQYF. The V call is TRBV9, the J call TRBJ2-5, with 8 bases identical to TRBD2. The trim removed 0 bases at V and 5 bases at J, leaving 6 bases unmatched. The CDR3 has 15 residues. Germline-derived CDR1 and CDR2 are SGDLS and YYNGEE.

This rearrangement joins TRBV15 to TRBJ1-6; D is ambiguous. The CDR3 sequence is 15 residues long. Trimming pared 5 bases from V and 8 bases from J, leaving 16 bases between. Germline V CDR1 and CDR2: LNHNV, YYDKDF (reference sequence). The CDR3 nucleotides are TGTGCCACCAGCGGGAGCCGGCTCCCTGATTCACCCCTCCACTTT. Translation gives CATSGSRLPDSPLHF.

In nucleotides, the CDR3 is TGTGCCAGCAGCCAAAGTTATAGGATCCCAGGCAATGAGCAGTTCTTC. Protein: CASSQSYRIPGNEQFF. The genes are TRBV3-1 (or the pseudogene TRBV3-2) and TRBJ2-1; D gene unclear. There are 16 residues in the CDR3. Germline CDR1 reads LGHDT; CDR2 reads YNNKEL (reference sequence). Between the trimmed V and J ends, which lost 2 bases and 6 bases, there was a span of 17 bases.

This clone was seen a single time. V gene TRBV12-3 or TRBV12-4 combines with J gene TRBJ2-5; a possible D gene is TRBD2 (6 bases). V lost 2 bases, J lost 7 bases, and 8 bases lay in between. The CDR3 has 12 residues. For the CDR3, the DNA is TGTGCCAGCAGTTTACGAGCGGGGACCCAGTACTTC. This gives the protein CASSLRAGTQYF.

This chain joins TRBV28 and TRBJ2-7; the D gene is possibly TRBD1 (6 bases). V was shortened by 5 bases and J by 1 base, with 12 bases between the two germline ends. The CDR3 has 14 amino acids. Germline CDR1 MDHEN, CDR2 SYDVKM. CDR3 nucleotides: TGTGCCAGCAGTACGCCGACAGGATCCTACGAGCAGTACGTC. Its protein product is CASSTPTGSYEQYV.

The chain's CDR3 is CASSLWRDTQYF. CDR3 DNA sequence: TGTGCCAGCAGCTTATGGCGGGATACGCAGTATTTT. This chain connects TRBV5-6 to TRBJ2-3; D gene uncertain. The ends were cut back, 2 bases at V and 6 bases at J, with 7 bases in the middle. This CDR3 has 12 amino acids. Germline V gene data show CDR1 as SGHDT and CDR2 as YYEEEE.

V is TRBV24-1 and J is TRBJ2-5; TRBD2 aligns across 13 bases. The V and J ends lost 9 bases and 6 bases, in that order; junction bases with no gene match: 9. The CDR3 is made up of 15 amino acids. Germline V gene sequence: CDR1 KGHDR, CDR2 SFDVKD. CDR3 sequence: CATQKGTSGVKTQYF. CDR3 nucleotide sequence: TGTGCCACCCAGAAAGGGACTAGCGGGGTTAAGACCCAGTACTTC.

The rearrangement links TRBV10-3 to TRBJ2-1; possible D gene TRBD2, 7 bases. CDR1 is ENHRY and CDR2 is SYGVKD in the germline V gene. Trimming removed 4 bases from V and 7 bases from J, with 14 bases in between. The CDR3 extends over 14 amino acids. The CDR3: CAISGGGRGNEQFF. DNA for the CDR3: TGTGCCATCAGTGGCGGGGGCCGGGGAAATGAGCAGTTCTTC.

The rearrangement joins TRBV14 to TRBJ2-1; 11 positions match TRBD2. The CDR3 length is 15 residues. V lost 4 bases to trimming and J lost 10 bases; unmatched junction nucleotides: 9. Germline V gives CDR1 SGHDN, CDR2 FVKESK. The CDR3 protein is CASSPISGGALEQFF. CDR3 DNA sequence: TGTGCCAGCAGCCCCATTAGCGGGGGGGCTTTGGAGCAGTTCTTC.

This clone was detected a few times. CDR3 loop: CASIETGLNTEAFF. For the CDR3, the DNA is TGCGCCAGCATCGAGACAGGGCTGAACACTGAAGCTTTCTTT. The chain joins TRBV10-2 to TRBJ1-1, with 7 bases that match TRBD1. The germline gives CDR1 WSHSY, CDR2 SAAADI. Trimming cost V 7 bases and J 0 bases; bases outside gene matches: 5. The CDR3 is 14 amino acids.

Here the CDR3 reads CASSLLNTEAFF. Written as DNA, the CDR3 is TGTGCCAGCAGTCTGCTAAACACTGAAGCTTTCTTT. This chain links TRBV28 with TRBJ1-1, with unresolved D. Germline V gene lookup returns CDR1 MDHEN and CDR2 SYDVKM. CDR3 length: 12 residues. The ends were cut back, 5 bases at V and 2 bases at J, with 6 bases in the middle.

This chain links TRBV5-1 with TRBJ2-1; D is unclear. Trimming left V 3 bases short and J 4 bases short, with 11 bases between. Germline CDR1 and CDR2: SGHRS and YFSETQ. CDR3 length equals 14 residues. The CDR3 spells CASSSIGTYNEQFF. The CDR3 bases are TGCGCCAGCAGCTCGATCGGAACTTACAATGAGCAGTTCTTC.

The table lists this clone with a count of one. This chain links TRBV5-6 with TRBJ2-2, with a possible D match to TRBD1 (5 bases). This CDR3 is 17 amino acids long. Looked up from germline, CDR1 is SGHDT and CDR2 is YYEEEE. V was shortened by 6 bases and J by 1 base, with 19 bases between the two germline ends. CDR3 DNA: TGTGCCAGCATCGACTTCTTCAGGGTGCAGAACACCGGGGAGCTGTTTTTT. It specifies CASIDFFRVQNTGELFF.